This is a list of T cell receptor beta chains from one sample in a study of PD-1 blockade in classical Hodgkin lymphoma. Profiling relied on immunoSEQ multiplex PCR, and the TCRdb table lists in-frame clones only, not all of them. The data hold 40,000 to 65,000 clones, with about 84% observed a single time. Sequencing was performed on peripheral blood mononuclear cells (PBMCs), taken at baseline. These receptor sequences come from a human donor with classical Hodgkin lymphoma. The CDR3 runs from the conserved cysteine through the conserved F or W. Each record gives: J gene, clone size, V gene, D gene, CDR3 DNA, CDR3 protein. The D gene is left open where the match is weak. Size is omitted from some rows. Given values are once, few, many or a class for expanded clones.

>TRBJ2-7|NA|TRBV11-3|NA
TGTGCCAGCAGCCGTAAAAGGGACCCGACTACCTACGAGCAGTACTTC
CASSRKRDPTTYEQYF
>TRBJ1-1|NA|TRBV6-6|NA
TGTGCCAGCAGTTACGGGGGGGGCACTGAAGCTTTCTTT
CASSYGGGTEAFF
>TRBJ1-5|NA|TRBV6-5|NA
TGTGCCAGCAGTTCCGCCGCAGGGAGGCGCGATCAGCCCCAGCATTTT
CASSSAAGRRDQPQHF
>TRBJ2-3|NA|TRBV9|TRBD2
TGTGCCAGCAGCGTAGTAAGCGGGAGACCAGATACGCAGTATTTT
CASSVVSGRPDTQYF
>TRBJ2-7|NA|TRBV27|TRBD2
TGTGCCAGCACGGGGCTAGCGGGAGTAGGCGAGCAGTACTTC
CASTGLAGVGEQYF
>TRBJ1-1|NA|TRBV4-1|NA
TGCGCCAGCAGCCACACCAGGGAAGGCACTGAAGCTTTCTTT
CASSHTREGTEAFF
>TRBJ2-1|once|TRBV30|NA
TGTGCCTGTCATAGCGACAGGAGTAACAATGAGCAGTTCTTC
CACHSDRSNNEQFF
>TRBJ1-2|NA|TRBV13|NA
TGTGCCAGCAGCTTAGTAGAGGGTTTGGGGTATGGCTACACCTTC
CASSLVEGLGYGYTF
>TRBJ2-5|NA|TRBV29-1|NA
TGCAGCGTTGAATCCTACCAAGAGACCCAGTACTTC
CSVESYQETQYF
>TRBJ2-3|few|TRBV4-2|NA
TGTGCCAGCAGCCAAGAAGGGCCTGGGACAGATACGCAGTATTTT
CASSQEGPGTDTQYF
>TRBJ2-3|NA|TRBV30|NA
TGTGCCCAGTTTCTGGGGGTGCAGTATTTT
CAQFLGVQYF
>TRBJ2-1|NA|TRBV7-9|TRBD2
TGTGCCAGCAGCCCGCCGGGGGGGGATGAGCAGTTCTTC
CASSPPGGDEQFF
>TRBJ2-5|NA|TRBV10-3|TRBD1
TGTGCCAGCCGACCTGAGACAGGGGAAGAGACCCAGTACTTC
CASRPETGEETQYF
>TRBJ2-1|NA|TRBV9|NA
TGTGCCAGCAGCGAGGGGGAGGGGAAGGCTTACAATGAGCAGTTCTTC
CASSEGEGKAYNEQFF
>TRBJ2-3|NA|TRBV10-3|NA
TGTGCCATGGGGGCAGATACGCAGTATTTT
CAMGADTQYF
>TRBJ1-2|once|TRBV10-3|NA
TGTGCCATCAGTGAGTCTGGGGGGCCGGTCTATGGCTACACCTTC
CAISESGGPVYGYTF
>TRBJ1-5|NA|TRBV19|NA
TGTGCCAGTAGTATCCTCACCGTAGGGCAGCCCCAGCATTTT
CASSILTVGQPQHF
>TRBJ2-1|NA|TRBV7-2|TRBD2
TGTGCCAGCAGCTTAATAGCGGGAGCCTACAATGAGCAGTTCTTC
CASSLIAGAYNEQFF
>TRBJ2-3|NA|TRBV4-3|NA
TGCGCCAGCAGCCAAGATCGGACTTACACAGATACGCAGTATTTT
CASSQDRTYTDTQYF
>TRBJ1-4|NA|TRBV5-1|NA
TGCGCCAGCAGCTTGGCGTTCTCCCGGGATGAAAAACTGTTTTTT
CASSLAFSRDEKLFF
>TRBJ2-5|NA|TRBV19|TRBD1
TGTGCCAGTAGTAAAAGACAGGGTAAAGAGACCCAGTACTTC
CASSKRQGKETQYF
>TRBJ1-5|NA|TRBV19|NA
TGTGCCAGTAGCCTGGACAGTAGCAATCAGCCCCAGCATTTT
CASSLDSSNQPQHF
>TRBJ1-3|NA|TRBV30|TRBD1
TGTGCCTGGAGTGGGTCGGAACAGGGGGATGGAAACACCATATATTTT
CAWSGSEQGDGNTIYF
>TRBJ1-2|NA|TRBV5-4|NA
TGTGCCAGCAGCACGACCTGGAATGGCTACACCTTC
CASSTTWNGYTF
>TRBJ1-4|NA|TRBV4-1|NA
TGCGCCAGCAGCCAGTCCCCAGGGATTAATGAAAAACTGTTTTTT
CASSQSPGINEKLFF
>TRBJ1-1|NA|TRBV10-2|TRBD1
TGCGCCAGCAGTGCGGCAGGGGGAATAACTGAAGCTTTCTTT
CASSAAGGITEAFF
>TRBJ2-2|NA|TRBV27|TRBD1
TGTGCCAGCACCTCAAGCTGGGACAGGAGCACCGGGGAGCTGTTTTTT
CASTSSWDRSTGELFF
>TRBJ2-1|NA|TRBV11-3|NA
TGTGCCAGCAGCTTGACAGGACATTACAATGAGCAGTTCTTC
CASSLTGHYNEQFF
>TRBJ2-5|NA|TRBV7-6|NA
TGTGCCAGCAGGACCCTGGAGGAGACCCAGTACTTC
CASRTLEETQYF
>TRBJ2-2|many|TRBV30|NA
TGTGCCTGGAGTAGGGATGGGGAGCTGTTTTTT
CAWSRDGELFF
>TRBJ1-5|NA|TRBV9|TRBD1
TGTGCCAGCAGTGGAACAGGGGCGTACAATCAGCCCCAGCATTTT
CASSGTGAYNQPQHF
>TRBJ2-6|NA|TRBV6-5|NA
TGTGCCAGCAGTTATAGGGGAAGTGTGGCCAACGTCCTGACTTTC
CASSYRGSVANVLTF
>TRBJ2-2|NA|TRBV11-3|TRBD1
TGTGCCAGCAGCTCTAGATGGACAGGGGCCAACACCGGGGAGCTGTTTTTT
CASSSRWTGANTGELFF
>TRBJ1-1|NA|TRBV11-2|TRBD1
TGTGCCAGCAGCTTGAGGGGGCAGAACACTGAAGCTTTCTTT
CASSLRGQNTEAFF
>TRBJ2-1|NA|TRBV20-1|TRBD2
TGCAGTGCTAGGGGCGGGAGGAGTAGGTTCTTC
CSARGGRSRFF
>TRBJ1-4|NA|TRBV6-6|NA
TGTGCCAGCAGTTACTCGGCAGGTCGAGAAAAACTGTTTTTT
CASSYSAGREKLFF
>TRBJ2-3|NA|TRBV19|NA
TGTGCCAGTAGTATGGGGCGATCAGGAGGCACAGATACGCAGTATTTT
CASSMGRSGGTDTQYF
>TRBJ2-5|NA|TRBV5-8|NA
TGTGCCAGCAGCTTGGACAGTTTAGAGACCCAGTACTTC
CASSLDSLETQYF
>TRBJ1-5|NA|TRBV5-6|NA
TGTGCCAGCAGCTTGTATGCGGCCCTCTATAGCAATCAGCCCCAGCATTTT
CASSLYAALYSNQPQHF
>TRBJ2-3|few|TRBV2|TRBD2
TGTGCCAGCAGTCCACCACTAGCGGGAGTTGGAGATACGCAGTATTTT
CASSPPLAGVGDTQYF
>TRBJ1-2|NA|TRBV21-1|NA
TGTGCCAGCACCCGGACAGGGGGCTCGGGGATCGCTAACTATGGCTACACCTTC
CASTRTGGSGIANYGYTF
>TRBJ2-7|NA|TRBV5-1|TRBD2
TGCGCCAGCAGCTTGGTCGGACTAGCGGCCGGCGAGCAGTACTTC
CASSLVGLAAGEQYF
>TRBJ1-5|NA|TRBV4-1|NA
TGCGCCAGCAGCCAAGAAGGAGGAGTTCGCAATCAGCCCCAGCATTTT
CASSQEGGVRNQPQHF
>TRBJ2-1|NA|TRBV7-8|TRBD2
TGTGCCAGCAGCTTGGGACTAGCGGTATACAATGAGCAGTTCTTC
CASSLGLAVYNEQFF
>TRBJ1-1|NA|TRBV5-1|TRBD1
TGCGCCAGCACCCGATCAGGGGGCTCGAACACTGAAGCTTTCTTT
CASTRSGGSNTEAFF
>TRBJ2-3|NA|TRBV11-3|NA
TGTGCCAGCAGCTTACAATCAGATACGCAGTATTTT
CASSLQSDTQYF
>TRBJ2-3|NA|TRBV5-1|NA
TGCGCCAGCAGCTTGGTCGGGGGCGGCCCAGATACGCAGTATTTT
CASSLVGGGPDTQYF
>TRBJ2-6|NA|TRBV15|TRBD1
TGTGCCACCAGCAGACAAGGACAGGGGGCCGTGGGCTCTGGGGCCAACGTCCTGACTTTC
CATSRQGQGAVGSGANVLTF